Detailed here is one TCR beta chain. What it recognizes is unknown. One end of the junction is discordant with germline, which a read error may explain. This specimen belongs to a study of shared clonotypes between healthy human individuals. Germline V CDR1 and CDR2: LGHNT, FRNRAP. The CDR3 has 17 residues. Repertoires were generated with immunoSEQ multiplex PCR, while TCRdb's copy carries only in-frame clones and drops some. The sample contains roughly 2 million clones, 95% of which appear only once. Study results and caveats: Between several donors, naive CD4 clonotypes were shared at a level of approximately 5%.

Sequencing was done on a sample of naive CD4+ T cells sorted from blood. Subset defined: CD45RA+ positively selected. V gene TRBV12-5 combines with J gene TRBJ2-6; 8 bases align to TRBD1. This clonotype originated in a man between 18 and 35 years old in good health. CDR3 coding DNA: TGTGCTCGTGGTTCGTATCGGACAGGGCCAGCGGCCAACGTCCTGACTTTC. As protein: CARGSYRTGPAANVLTF.